The 22 T cell receptor beta chains presented below share a single source sample, sequenced in a study of blood T cell repertoires in COVID-19. Data came from immunoSEQ multiplex PCR; TCRdb stores just in-frame clones and leaves some out. The sample shows about 440,000 clones, about 85% of them seen only once. Sequencing was done on a sample of PBMCs or T cells enriched from blood (not recorded which). All receptors derive from a young woman with acute COVID-19.

The V and J genes are TRBV28 and TRBJ1-5, with D perhaps TRBD1 (6 bases). The CDR3 runs to 13 residues. Germline lookup yields CDR1 MDHEN and CDR2 SYDVKM. V was trimmed by 4 bases and J by 7 bases, leaving 11 bases between them. The CDR3 nucleotides are TGTGCCAGCAGTTCAGGGGTTGCGCAGCCCCAGCATTTT. Protein: CASSSGVAQPQHF.

The chain links TRBV7-9 to TRBJ1-5; 12 nucleotides agree with TRBD1. CDR3 length: 17 amino acids. The junction had 9 bases not matched to a gene; V was cut back by 5 bases and J by 4 bases. Germline V gives CDR1 SEHNR, CDR2 FQNEAQ (reference sequence). The DNA of the CDR3 is TGTGCCAGCAGCATCGGGACAGGGGGCGCGGGGAATCAGCCCCAGCATTTT. Translation gives CASSIGTGGAGNQPQHF.

V gene TRBV5-5 combines with J gene TRBJ2-3; D call uncertain. This CDR3 has 14 amino acids. The ends were cut back, 1 base at V and 4 bases at J, with 10 bases in the middle. Germline loops: CDR1 SGHKS, CDR2 YYEKEE (reference sequence). Here the CDR3 reads CASSLIAYADTQYF. The CDR3, as DNA: TGTGCCAGCAGCTTGATAGCTTACGCAGATACGCAGTATTTT.

This sequence joins TRBV5-6 and TRBJ2-1; 10 bases match TRBD2. The CDR3 extends over 17 amino acids. Unmatched junction bases numbered 15, after V lost 3 bases and J lost 9 bases. CDR1 SGHDT and CDR2 YYEEEE come from the germline V gene. This CDR3 is CASSWAPGAGGRTEQFF. The CDR3 DNA follows: TGTGCCAGCAGCTGGGCTCCAGGAGCGGGAGGGCGTACTGAGCAGTTCTTC.

The rearrangement uses TRBV2 and TRBJ2-7; TRBD2 matches 9 bases. With 3 bases clipped from V and 3 bases from J, the junction kept 9 bases outside the gene matches. The V gene's germline CDR1 is SNHLY and CDR2 FYNNEI. This CDR3 has 16 amino acids. The CDR3 loop is CASSETEREAYYEQYF. The CDR3 bases are TGTGCCAGCAGTGAGACAGAGCGGGAGGCGTACTACGAGCAGTACTTC.

The chain combines TRBV28 with TRBJ2-2; 8 nucleotides align to TRBD2. Germline trimming cut 3 bases from V and 8 bases from J; bases unmatched to any gene: 14. From germline, CDR1 is MDHEN and CDR2 SYDVKM. The CDR3 is 17 amino acids. CDR3 sequence reads: CASSFPGLVGGRGELFF. The DNA for the CDR3 is TGTGCCAGCAGTTTTCCGGGACTAGTTGGGGGTAGAGGGGAGCTGTTTTTT.

The gene calls are TRBV21-1 and TRBJ1-2; no check of the table's D call, TRBD1, against the DNA was made. TRBV21-1 is designated a pseudogene. The CDR3 length is 14 residues. CDR3 DNA sequence: TGTGCCAGCCCTTTGGGACAGGGGATCTATGGCTACACCTTC. Protein product: CASPLGQGIYGYTF.

The chain carries TRBV2 and TRBJ1-3, with D possibly matching TRBD1 (5 bases). Germline values: CDR1 SNHLY, CDR2 FYNNEI. The CDR3 is 16 amino acids. V lost 3 bases and J 0 bases, leaving 12 bases between the germline ends. The CDR3, as DNA: TGTGCCAGCAGTGAGCGGGGGACCTTCTCTGGAAACACCATATATTTT. Translated: CASSERGTFSGNTIYF.

The chain links TRBV3-1 (or the pseudogene TRBV3-2) to TRBJ2-7, with D possibly being TRBD2 (6 bases). Germline lookup yields CDR1 LGHDT and CDR2 YNNKEL (reference sequence). CDR3 length equals 15 residues. Between the trimmed V and J ends, which lost 2 bases and 1 base, there was a span of 12 bases. In nucleotides, the CDR3 is TGTGCCAGCAGCCAACCATCGACTAGTTCCTACGAGCAGTACTTC. It yields the protein CASSQPSTSSYEQYF.

The chain links TRBV7-9 to TRBJ1-2, with no clear D. Germline CDR1 reads SEHNR; CDR2 reads FQNEAQ (reference sequence). Trimming stripped 3 bases from V and 2 bases from J, with 16 bases between. CDR3 length: 16 amino acids. CDR3 DNA: TGTGCCAGCAGCTTGGTTAATTACCTCCTAAACTATGGCTACACCTTC. Protein product: CASSLVNYLLNYGYTF.

The chain employs TRBV10-1 and TRBJ1-2; D call uncertain. The CDR3 contains 13 residues. Germline values: CDR1 WNHNN, CDR2 SYGVQD (reference sequence). V lost 6 bases and J lost 4, with 12 bases in between. CDR3 residues: CASSKEGTYGYTF. DNA for the CDR3: TGCGCCAGCAGCAAGGAGGGAACCTATGGCTACACCTTC.

This chain joins TRBV23-1 and TRBJ1-2, with D unresolved. TRBV23-1 is filed as an ORF, its function uncertain. The V end was cut by 0 bases, the J end by 4 bases, with 9 bases between. This CDR3 region has 14 residues. The CDR3 region has the DNA TGCGCCAGCAGTCAATCTTCGCGGTTCTATGGCTACACCTTC. Encoded protein: CASSQSSRFYGYTF.

The V call is TRBV18, the J call TRBJ2-5; tentatively, D is TRBD2 (6 bases). Looked up from germline, CDR1 is KGHSH and CDR2 is LQKENI. This CDR3 comprises 15 residues. Between the trimmed V and J ends, which lost 3 bases and 1 base, there was a span of 12 bases. CDR3 in amino acids: CASSPDSGGQETQYF. In nucleotides, the CDR3 is TGTGCCAGCTCACCTGACTCCGGGGGCCAAGAGACCCAGTACTTC.

The V and J genes are TRBV19 and TRBJ1-5, with D possibly matching TRBD1 (6 bases). The germline V gene encodes CDR1 LNHDA and CDR2 SQIVND (reference sequence). The CDR3 loop spans 14 amino acids. With 5 bases removed from V and 3 bases from J, the gap between germline ends came to 11 bases. The CDR3 loop reads CASSGGHHNQPQHF. The CDR3, as DNA: TGTGCCAGTAGTGGGGGACACCACAATCAGCCCCAGCATTTT. Full variable domain (missing parts from reference TRBV19 and TRBJ1-5): DGGITQSPKYLFRKEGQNVTLSCEQNLNHDAMYWYRQDPGQGLRLIYYSQIVNDFQKGDIAEGYSVSREKKESFPLTVTSAQKNPTAFYLCASSGGHHNQPQHFGDGTRLSIL.

The rearrangement links TRBV5-1 to TRBJ1-5; D may be TRBD1 (5 bases). This CDR3 has 13 residues. V gave up 2 bases and J gave up 5 bases, with 8 bases separating them. Germline V gives CDR1 SGHRS, CDR2 YFSETQ. The CDR3 DNA reads TGCGCCAGCAGCTTTGGAGGGGATCAGCCCCAGCATTTT. This sequence encodes CASSFGGDQPQHF.

The gene calls are TRBV29-1 and TRBJ1-1; 10 bases agree with TRBD1. Trimming at V came to 7 bases and at J to 4 bases, leaving 6 bases not matched to a gene. The germline CDR1 and CDR2 sequences are SQVTM and ANQGSEA. This CDR3 is 13 amino acids long. In DNA, the CDR3 is TGCAGCGCCCCCCGGGACAGGGGCACTGAAGCTTTCTTT. Encoded protein: CSAPRDRGTEAFF.

The genes are TRBV18 and TRBJ2-1; 8 nucleotides agree with TRBD1. Looked up from germline, CDR1 is KGHSH and CDR2 is LQKENI. The CDR3 extends over 16 amino acids. V was pared by 5 bases and J by 0 bases, with 6 bases of the junction left unmatched. CDR3 protein: CASSWDRPSSYNEQFF. The CDR3 coding sequence is TGTGCCAGCTCATGGGACAGGCCGAGCTCCTACAATGAGCAGTTCTTC.

Only a few counts were recorded for this clone. This sequence joins TRBV7-6 and TRBJ2-3; 8 bases line up with TRBD2. The CDR3 is made up of 15 amino acids. CDR1 is SGHVS and CDR2 is FNYEAQ in the germline V gene. The junction had 8 bases not matched to a gene; V was cut back by 5 bases and J by 4 bases. CDR3 nucleotides: TGTGCCAGCAGCCTCAGCGGGAGTCAAGCAGATACGCAGTATTTT. Protein product: CASSLSGSQADTQYF.

The V gene is TRBV9, the J gene TRBJ2-3; tentative D call: TRBD2 (5 bases). CDR1 SGDLS and CDR2 YYNGEE come from the germline V gene. Trimming shortened V by 0 bases and J by 8 bases, and 16 bases separated the two germline ends. This CDR3 comprises 15 residues. The CDR3 bases are TGTGCCAGCAGCGTAGCTAGCCTCCCACACGTTACGCAGTATTTT. Protein: CASSVASLPHVTQYF.

The chain links TRBV15 to TRBJ2-7, with a weak D call TRBD2 (6 bases). Germline values: CDR1 LNHNV, CDR2 YYDKDF (reference sequence). This CDR3 is built from 14 residues. The V end was cut by 1 base, the J end by 4 bases, with 11 bases between. CDR3 bases: TGTGCCACCAGCAGAGTTCAAGCGGGTTACGAGCAGTACTTC. Amino acids: CATSRVQAGYEQYF. The whole variable domain, remainder taken from reference TRBV15 and TRBJ2-7, is DAMVIQNPRYQVTQFGKPVTLSCSQTLNHNVMYWYQQKSSQAPKLLFHYYDKDFNNEADTPDNFQSRRPNTSFCFLDIRSPGLGDTAMYLCATSRVQAGYEQYFGPGTRLTVT.

The rearrangement joins TRBV5-4 to TRBJ1-1; D is perhaps TRBD1 (5 bases). The V gene lost 2 bases and the J gene lost 8 bases, with 13 bases spanning the gap. The CDR3 consists of 13 residues. Per the germline V gene, CDR1 is SGHNT and CDR2 is YYREEE (reference sequence). CDR3 sequence: CASSFIGAGEAFF. In DNA form, the CDR3 reads TGTGCCAGCAGCTTTATAGGGGCGGGGGAAGCTTTCTTT.

The gene calls are TRBV19 and TRBJ1-1, with D maybe TRBD1 (6 bases). Germline V lookup: CDR1 LNHDA, CDR2 SQIVND (reference sequence). There are 13 residues in the CDR3. Trimming stripped 7 bases from V and 1 base from J, with 10 bases between. CDR3 in amino acids: CASTQQGNTEAFF. CDR3 nucleotides: TGTGCCAGTACTCAACAGGGGAACACTGAAGCTTTCTTT.